Given below is one T cell receptor beta chain in context. This record comes from a study of blood T cell repertoires in COVID-19. V was pared by 1 base and J by 7 bases, with 9 bases of the junction left unmatched. The CDR3 consists of 15 residues. Germline values: CDR1 LNHDA, CDR2 SQIVND (reference sequence). Original data processing: Amplification with reference gene primers provided the estimates of nucleated cell counts. TCRdb's table, derived via immunoSEQ multiplex PCR, lists solely in-frame clones and lacks some. The V and J calls and clone size were taken over from that table, and D and trimming were inferred from the DNA. The table includes 150,000 to 200,000 clones, over 65% detected once.

The source of this sequence is a woman at least 80 years old with acute or convalescent COVID-19. V usage is TRBV19 and J usage is TRBJ2-7, with 8 positions matching TRBD2. The sample consisted of peripheral blood. This chain's CDR3 is CASSIGPGGPLEQYF. The CDR3 DNA follows: TGTGCCAGTAGTATAGGCCCGGGAGGGCCCTTAGAGCAGTACTTC.